What follows are 24 T cell receptor beta chains derived from one specimen sequenced in a study of T cell responses to AZD1222 COVID-19 vaccine. Assay used: immunoSEQ multiplex PCR; TCRdb lists only in-frame clones, some missing. The repertoire holds 160,000 or so clones, with about 90% as singletons. The source material was peripheral blood, sampled 28 days after the second AZD1222 dose. These TCRs come from an adult who received the AZD1222 COVID-19 vaccine.

The V and J genes are TRBV5-5 and TRBJ2-1; 10 bases match TRBD2. Trimming took 3 bases from V and 0 from J; bases not matched to a gene: 3. The CDR3 runs to 16 residues. Germline CDR1 SGHKS, CDR2 YYEKEE (reference sequence). CDR3 sequence reads: CASSSGLAISYNEQFF. CDR3 nucleotide sequence: TGTGCCAGCAGCTCGGGACTAGCGATCTCCTACAATGAGCAGTTCTTC.

This chain connects TRBV6-1 to TRBJ1-1, with 10 bases aligning to TRBD1. Trimming cost V 7 bases and J 10 bases; bases outside gene matches: 6. CDR1 and CDR2 (germline): MNHNS, SASEGT. The length of the CDR3 is 12 residues. The CDR3 region has the DNA TGTGCCAGCAAGACAGGGGGCGCGTTAGCTTTCTTT. Amino acids: CASKTGGALAFF.

The chain couples TRBV5-1 to TRBJ1-2, with 7 bases fitting TRBD1. V lost 2 bases, J lost 6 bases, and 7 bases stayed unmatched. The CDR3 has 14 residues. Germline V gives CDR1 SGHRS, CDR2 YFSETQ. CDR3 residues: CASSLGQELNGYTF. The CDR3 DNA follows: TGCGCCAGCAGCTTAGGACAGGAACTAAATGGCTACACCTTC.

This chain uses TRBV15 with TRBJ2-5; D ambiguous. Germline V CDR1 and CDR2: LNHNV, YYDKDF (reference sequence). The CDR3 contains 12 residues. V shed 1 base and J shed 5 bases, with 5 bases lying between them. CDR3 sequence (DNA): TGTGCCACCAGCAGAGGTGGGGAGACCCAGTACTTC. This codes for CATSRGGETQYF.

The V call is TRBV10-3, the J call TRBJ2-2; D not resolved. The CDR3 is 13 amino acids. V lost 4 bases to trimming and J lost 6 bases, with 9 bases between them. Germline-derived CDR1 and CDR2 are ENHRY and SYGVKD. CDR3 nucleotides: TGTGCCATCAGTGGGCTACGGGCCGGGGAGCTGTTTTTT. The encoded protein is CAISGLRAGELFF.

Concerning this clone: One junction end does not reproduce the germline sequence, and a read error may be involved. This chain uses TRBV6-1 with TRBJ1-4; 7 bases match TRBD1. There are 14 residues in the CDR3. In germline, CDR1 is MNHNS, CDR2 SASEGT. CDR3 protein: CASREEGQREKLFF. CDR3 nucleotides: TGTGCCAGCAGAGAAGAGGGACAGCGGGAAAAACTGTTTTTT.

The genes are TRBV12-5 and TRBJ1-5, with 7 bases fitting TRBD1. Germline V gene data show CDR1 as LGHNT and CDR2 as FRNRAP. With V trimmed by 4 bases and J by 13 bases, 7 bases remained unmatched. The CDR3 is 12 amino acids. CDR3 DNA: TGTGCTAGTGGTTCCCGGGACAGTATGCAGCATTTT. Translating gives CASGSRDSMQHF.

The rearrangement uses TRBV10-3 and TRBJ1-2, with a tentative D call TRBD1 (6 bases). V was trimmed by 5 bases and J by 3 bases, leaving 13 bases between them. There are 14 residues in the CDR3. The germline gives CDR1 ENHRY, CDR2 SYGVKD. The CDR3 DNA reads TGTGCCATCAGTCGGGACATCTCGGACTATGGCTACACCTTC. Its translation: CAISRDISDYGYTF.

This chain links TRBV12-3 or TRBV12-4 with TRBJ1-1; D remains ambiguous. V was pared by 7 bases and J by 1 base, with 7 bases between. CDR3 length equals 12 residues. The CDR3 DNA follows: TGTGCCAGCACCCTGGAGAACACTGAAGCTTTCTTT. Its protein product is CASTLENTEAFF.

The chain is built from TRBV6-6 and TRBJ2-5; perhaps D is TRBD1 or TRBD2 (5 bases each). Trimming removed 5 bases at V and 6 bases at J, with 19 bases between. The CDR3 spans 15 residues. Germline CDR1 and CDR2: MNHNY and SVGAGI (reference sequence). The CDR3 DNA follows: TGTGCCAGCAGTCCCGCAGAGGGGTTTGCACAGACCCAGTACTTC. Translated, it gives CASSPAEGFAQTQYF.

The CDR3 DNA reads TGTGCCATCAGTGAGTCGAGACAGCTACAGGATGGCTACACCTTC. As protein: CAISESRQLQDGYTF. The chain couples TRBV10-3 to TRBJ1-2; D perhaps matches TRBD1 (5 bases). The CDR3 consists of 15 residues. Trimming removed 0 bases at V and 6 bases at J, with 14 bases between. CDR1 and CDR2 from the germline V gene are ENHRY and SYGVKD.

This clone is a singleton in its sample. The gene calls are TRBV5-1 and TRBJ1-1; 7 positions match TRBD1. The V and J ends lost 1 base and 3 bases, in that order; junction bases with no gene match: 9. The germline V gene has CDR1 SGHRS and CDR2 YFSETQ. The CDR3 runs to 16 residues. DNA for the CDR3: TGCGCCAGCAGCTTGAAAGGGGACAGCGGATACACTGAAGCTTTCTTT. As protein: CASSLKGDSGYTEAFF.

This clone was counted between two and nine times. CDR3 nucleotide sequence: TGTGCCAGCAGCTCACAAGCTTTGACCTACGAGCAGTACTTC. Amino acids: CASSSQALTYEQYF. This chain uses TRBV7-2 with TRBJ2-7; D is undetermined. The ends were cut back, 4 bases at V and 2 bases at J, with 12 bases in the middle. Germline values: CDR1 SGHTA, CDR2 FQGNSA. CDR3 length: 14 residues.

The chain joins TRBV5-1 to TRBJ1-4; D is uncertain. The CDR3 sequence is 14 residues long. The germline V gene encodes CDR1 SGHRS and CDR2 YFSETQ. V was clipped by 6 bases and J by 0 bases, with 9 bases between them. As DNA, the CDR3 is TGCGCCAGCACCCCGGGCTCAACTAATGAAAAACTGTTTTTT. Its translation is CASTPGSTNEKLFF.

The V and J genes are TRBV20-1 and TRBJ1-2; D remains ambiguous. The CDR3 sequence is 11 residues long. CDR1 and CDR2 from the germline V gene are DFQATT and SNEGSKA (reference sequence). Trimming cost V 0 bases and J 6 bases, with 5 bases left between them. In DNA form, the CDR3 reads TGCAGTGCTAGAGATGTGGATGGCTACACCTTC. It specifies CSARDVDGYTF.

This chain uses TRBV6-1 with TRBJ1-6; D perhaps matches TRBD1 (5 bases). This CDR3 is built from 16 residues. The V end lost 4 bases, the J end lost 7 bases, and 17 bases lay between the germline ends. CDR1 MNHNS and CDR2 SASEGT come from the germline V gene. The CDR3 spells CASSVNTGRPNSPLHF. CDR3 DNA sequence: TGTGCCAGCAGTGTTAATACGGGACGGCCAAATTCACCCCTCCACTTT.

V gene TRBV3-1 (or the pseudogene TRBV3-2) combines with J gene TRBJ2-5, with a tentative D call TRBD2 (5 bases). Germline V gives CDR1 LGHDT, CDR2 YNNKEL (reference sequence). The V gene lost 0 bases and the J gene lost 5 bases, with 10 bases spanning the gap. The CDR3 has 14 residues. The CDR3 spells CASSQDRRAETQYF. CDR3 bases: TGTGCCAGCAGCCAAGACAGGCGGGCGGAGACCCAGTACTTC.

The chain has TRBV14 and TRBJ1-1; D uncertain. Looked up from germline, CDR1 is SGHDN and CDR2 is FVKESK. The CDR3 totals 15 residues. The ends were cut back, 0 bases at V and 0 bases at J, with 8 bases in the middle. The CDR3 loop reads CASSQDRHMNTEAFF. The CDR3 coding sequence is TGTGCCAGCAGCCAAGACAGACACATGAACACTGAAGCTTTCTTT. The full variable domain, with the rest looked up from reference TRBV14 and TRBJ1-1, is EAGVTQFPSHSVIEKGQTVTLRCDPISGHDNLYWYRRVMGKEIKFLLHFVKESKQDESGMPNNRFLAERTGGTYSTLKVQPAELEDSGVYFCASSQDRHMNTEAFFGQGTRLTVV.

The chain uses TRBV5-4 and TRBJ1-4; D is perhaps TRBD1 (5 bases). This CDR3 has 16 amino acids. Trimming removed 0 bases from V and 1 base from J, with 10 bases in between. Germline V gene sequence: CDR1 SGHNT, CDR2 YYREEE (reference sequence). This CDR3 is CASSLGGRETNEKLFF. The DNA for the CDR3 is TGTGCCAGCAGCTTGGGGGGACGCGAAACTAATGAAAAACTGTTTTTT. The entire variable domain, with the rest obtained from reference TRBV5-4 and TRBJ1-4, is as follows: ETGVTQSPTHLIKTRGQQVTLRCSSQSGHNTVSWYQQALGQGPQFIFQYYREEENGRGNFPPRFSGLQFPNYSSELNVNALELDDSALYLCASSLGGRETNEKLFFGSGTQLSVL.

There are a few counts of this clone. The rearrangement joins TRBV5-1 to TRBJ1-1, with 7 bases identical to TRBD1. The CDR3 length is 13 residues. Germline CDR1 and CDR2: SGHRS and YFSETQ. The ends lost 4 bases at V and 7 bases at J; junction bases unmatched: 7. The CDR3 loop is CASSPGTELEAFF. The CDR3 nucleotides are TGCGCCAGCAGCCCAGGGACAGAGCTTGAAGCTTTCTTT.

The rearrangement links TRBV11-1 to TRBJ2-1; 9 bases agree with TRBD1. Germline loops: CDR1 SGHAT, CDR2 FQDESV (reference sequence). The CDR3 runs 15 residues. Trimming at V came to 5 bases and at J to 8 bases, leaving 10 bases not matched to a gene. The CDR3 sequence is CASSLGQGERDEQFF. The CDR3 DNA is TGTGCCAGCAGCCTGGGACAGGGTGAGAGGGATGAGCAGTTCTTC.

V and J are TRBV20-1 and TRBJ1-5; D is possibly TRBD1 (5 bases). V lost 6 bases and J 5 bases, leaving 8 bases between the germline ends. Germline assignment: CDR1 DFQATT and CDR2 SNEGSKA (reference sequence). The CDR3 runs 11 residues. CDR3 in DNA: TGCAGTGCAGCCAGGGATCAGCCCCAGCATTTT. Protein product: CSAARDQPQHF.

V is TRBV7-9 and J is TRBJ1-5; D remains unclear. Germline CDR1 reads SEHNR; CDR2 reads FQNEAQ (reference sequence). The ends were cut back, 1 base at V and 0 bases at J, with 16 bases in the middle. This CDR3 has 18 amino acids. The DNA of the CDR3 is TGTGCCAGCAGCTTAGGTGTCTCGGGCCCGTATAGCAATCAGCCCCAGCATTTT. This encodes CASSLGVSGPYSNQPQHF. The entire variable domain, with the rest obtained from reference TRBV7-9 and TRBJ1-5, is as follows: DTGVSQNPRHKITKRGQNVTFRCDPISEHNRLYWYRQTLGQGPEFLTYFQNEAQLEKSRLLSDRFSAERPKGSFSTLEIQRTEQGDSAMYLCASSLGVSGPYSNQPQHFGDGTRLSIL.

This chain joins TRBV4-1 and TRBJ1-5; no clear D gene. The CDR3 sequence is 15 residues long. In germline, CDR1 is MGHRA, CDR2 YSYEKL. V lost 1 base, J lost 3 bases, and 10 bases lay in between. The CDR3 DNA follows: TGCGCCAGCAGCCAAGCGTTGGCGGACAATCAGCCCCAGCATTTT. Amino acids: CASSQALADNQPQHF.